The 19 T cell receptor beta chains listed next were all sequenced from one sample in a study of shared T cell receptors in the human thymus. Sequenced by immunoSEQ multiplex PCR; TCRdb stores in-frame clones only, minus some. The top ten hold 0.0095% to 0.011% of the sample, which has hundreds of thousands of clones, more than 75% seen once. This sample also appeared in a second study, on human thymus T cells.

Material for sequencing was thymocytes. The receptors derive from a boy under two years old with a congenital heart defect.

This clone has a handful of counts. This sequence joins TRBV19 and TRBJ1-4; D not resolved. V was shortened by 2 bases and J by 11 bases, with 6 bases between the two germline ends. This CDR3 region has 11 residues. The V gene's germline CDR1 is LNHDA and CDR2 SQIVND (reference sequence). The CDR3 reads CASSIRGKLFF. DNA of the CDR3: TGTGCCAGTAGTATAAGAGGGAAACTGTTTTTT. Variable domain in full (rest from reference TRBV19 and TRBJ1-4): DGGITQSPKYLFRKEGQNVTLSCEQNLNHDAMYWYRQDPGQGLRLIYYSQIVNDFQKGDIAEGYSVSREKKESFPLTVTSAQKNPTAFYLCASSIRGKLFFGSGTQLSVL.

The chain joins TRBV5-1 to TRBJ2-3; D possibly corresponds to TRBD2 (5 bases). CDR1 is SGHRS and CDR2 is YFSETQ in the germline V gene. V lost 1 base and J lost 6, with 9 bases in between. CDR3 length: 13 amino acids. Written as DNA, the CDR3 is TGCGCCAGCAGCTTGAACCCGGGGGATACGCAGTATTTT. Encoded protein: CASSLNPGDTQYF.

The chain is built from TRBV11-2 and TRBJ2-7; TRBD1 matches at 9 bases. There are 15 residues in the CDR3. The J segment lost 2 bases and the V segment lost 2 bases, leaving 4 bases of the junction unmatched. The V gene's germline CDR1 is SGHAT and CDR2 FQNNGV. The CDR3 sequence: CASSLRTGATYEQYF. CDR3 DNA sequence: TGTGCCAGCAGCTTAAGGACAGGGGCTACCTACGAGCAGTACTTC.

The CDR3 sequence: CASSMRSARTEAFF. As DNA, the CDR3 is TGTGCCAGTAGTATGAGAAGTGCACGGACTGAAGCTTTCTTT. V and J are TRBV19 and TRBJ1-1; the D is unclear. This CDR3 region has 14 residues. Germline assignment: CDR1 LNHDA and CDR2 SQIVND (reference sequence). Trimming removed 3 bases from V and 5 bases from J, with 13 bases in between.

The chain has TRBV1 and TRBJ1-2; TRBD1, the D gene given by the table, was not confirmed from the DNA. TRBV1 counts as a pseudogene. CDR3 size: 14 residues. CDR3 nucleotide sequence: TGCACCAGCAGCCAAAACTCGAGGGGGCGCGGCTACACCTTC. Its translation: CTSSQNSRGRGYTF.

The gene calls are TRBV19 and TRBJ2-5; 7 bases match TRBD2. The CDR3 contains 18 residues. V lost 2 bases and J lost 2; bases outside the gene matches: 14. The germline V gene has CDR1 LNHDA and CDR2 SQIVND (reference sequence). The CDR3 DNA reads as TGTGCCAGTAGTATACGAGAGGAGCGGGATGGTGGACAAGAGACCCAGTACTTC. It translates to CASSIREERDGGQETQYF.

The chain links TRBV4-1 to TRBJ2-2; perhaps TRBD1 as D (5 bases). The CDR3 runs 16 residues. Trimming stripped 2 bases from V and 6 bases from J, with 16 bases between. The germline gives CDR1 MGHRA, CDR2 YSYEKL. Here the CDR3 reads CASSQSGLPSPGELFF. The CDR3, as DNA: TGCGCCAGCAGCCAATCAGGGCTCCCCAGCCCCGGGGAGCTGTTTTTT.

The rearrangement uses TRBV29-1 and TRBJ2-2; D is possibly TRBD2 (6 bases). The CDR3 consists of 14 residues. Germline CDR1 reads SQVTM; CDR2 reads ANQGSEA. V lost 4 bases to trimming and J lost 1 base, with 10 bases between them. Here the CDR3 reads CSVVLARNTGELFF. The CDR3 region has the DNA TGCAGCGTTGTGCTAGCGAGGAACACCGGGGAGCTGTTTTTT.

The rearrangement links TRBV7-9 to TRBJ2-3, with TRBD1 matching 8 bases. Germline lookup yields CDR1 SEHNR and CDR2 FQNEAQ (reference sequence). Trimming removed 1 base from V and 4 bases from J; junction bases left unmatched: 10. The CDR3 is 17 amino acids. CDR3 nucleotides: TGTGCCAGCAGCTTAGAGGCGGCAGGGGGCGCGGCAGATACGCAGTATTTT. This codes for CASSLEAAGGAADTQYF.

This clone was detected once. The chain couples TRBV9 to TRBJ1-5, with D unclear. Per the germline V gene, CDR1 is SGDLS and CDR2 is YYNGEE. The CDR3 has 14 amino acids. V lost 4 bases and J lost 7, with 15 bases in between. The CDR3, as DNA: TGTGCCAGCAGCCCGGGAAGCGGTCGGCAGCCCCAGCATTTT. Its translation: CASSPGSGRQPQHF.

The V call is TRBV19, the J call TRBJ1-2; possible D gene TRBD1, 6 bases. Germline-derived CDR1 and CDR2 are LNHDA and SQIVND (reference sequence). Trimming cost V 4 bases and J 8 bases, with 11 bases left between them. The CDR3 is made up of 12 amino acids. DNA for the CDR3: TGTGCCAGTAGTAAACAGGGAGACGGCTACACCTTC. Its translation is CASSKQGDGYTF. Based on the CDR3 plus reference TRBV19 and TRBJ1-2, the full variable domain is DGGITQSPKYLFRKEGQNVTLSCEQNLNHDAMYWYRQDPGQGLRLIYYSQIVNDFQKGDIAEGYSVSREKKESFPLTVTSAQKNPTAFYLCASSKQGDGYTFGSGTRLTVV.

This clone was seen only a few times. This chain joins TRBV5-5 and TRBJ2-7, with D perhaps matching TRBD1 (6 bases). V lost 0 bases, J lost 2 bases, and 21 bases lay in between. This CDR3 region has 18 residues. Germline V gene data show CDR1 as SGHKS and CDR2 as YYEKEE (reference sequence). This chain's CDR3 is CASSLGVGAGSSTYEQYF. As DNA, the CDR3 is TGTGCCAGCAGCTTGGGGGTGGGGGCAGGGTCCTCCACCTACGAGCAGTACTTC.

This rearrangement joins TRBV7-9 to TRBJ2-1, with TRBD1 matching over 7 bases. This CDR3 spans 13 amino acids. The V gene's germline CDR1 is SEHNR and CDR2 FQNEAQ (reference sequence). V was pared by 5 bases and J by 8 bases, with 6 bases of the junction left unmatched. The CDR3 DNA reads TGTGCCAGCAGCAGACAGGGTTGGGATGAGCAGTTCTTC. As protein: CASSRQGWDEQFF.

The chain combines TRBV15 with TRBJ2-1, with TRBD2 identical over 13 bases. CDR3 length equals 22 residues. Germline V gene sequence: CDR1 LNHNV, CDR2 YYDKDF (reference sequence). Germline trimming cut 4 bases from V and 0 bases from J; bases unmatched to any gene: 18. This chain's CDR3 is CATSKRMGGTSGVPSSYNEQFF. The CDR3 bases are TGTGCCACCAGCAAACGAATGGGGGGGACTAGCGGGGTTCCTAGCTCCTACAATGAGCAGTTCTTC.

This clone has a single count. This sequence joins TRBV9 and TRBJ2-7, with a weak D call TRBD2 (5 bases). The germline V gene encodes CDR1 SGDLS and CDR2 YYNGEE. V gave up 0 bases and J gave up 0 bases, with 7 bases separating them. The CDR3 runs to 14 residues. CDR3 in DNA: TGTGCCAGCAGCGTAGAGGAGGCCTCCTACGAGCAGTACTTC. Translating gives CASSVEEASYEQYF.

CDR3 in DNA: TGTGCCAGCAGCCCCACGAGACTCCTCTCCTACGAGCAGTACTTC. Its protein product is CASSPTRLLSYEQYF. The chain carries TRBV11-1 and TRBJ2-7; D is undetermined. CDR1 and CDR2 from the germline V gene are SGHAT and FQDESV (reference sequence). CDR3 length: 15 residues. V lost 5 bases to trimming and J lost 0 bases, with 14 bases between them.

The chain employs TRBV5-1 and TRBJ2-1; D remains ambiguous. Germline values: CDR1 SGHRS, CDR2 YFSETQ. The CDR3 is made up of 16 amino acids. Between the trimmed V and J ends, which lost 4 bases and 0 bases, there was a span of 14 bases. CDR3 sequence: CASSHPTRYSYNEQFF. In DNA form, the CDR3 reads TGCGCCAGCAGCCACCCGACACGATACTCCTACAATGAGCAGTTCTTC.

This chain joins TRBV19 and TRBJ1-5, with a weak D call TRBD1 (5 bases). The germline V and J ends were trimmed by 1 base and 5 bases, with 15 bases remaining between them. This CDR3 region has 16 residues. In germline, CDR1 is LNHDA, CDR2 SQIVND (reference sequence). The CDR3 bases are TGTGCCAGTAGTATAGCGCGGGGGGTCGCGGATCAGCCCCAGCATTTT. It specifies CASSIARGVADQPQHF.

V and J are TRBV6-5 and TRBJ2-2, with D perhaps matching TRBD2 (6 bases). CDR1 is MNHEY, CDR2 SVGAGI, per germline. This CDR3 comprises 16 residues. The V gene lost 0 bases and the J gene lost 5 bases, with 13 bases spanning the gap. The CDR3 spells CASSYSREIQTGELFF. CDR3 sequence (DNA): TGTGCCAGCAGTTACTCCCGGGAGATACAAACCGGGGAGCTGTTTTTT.